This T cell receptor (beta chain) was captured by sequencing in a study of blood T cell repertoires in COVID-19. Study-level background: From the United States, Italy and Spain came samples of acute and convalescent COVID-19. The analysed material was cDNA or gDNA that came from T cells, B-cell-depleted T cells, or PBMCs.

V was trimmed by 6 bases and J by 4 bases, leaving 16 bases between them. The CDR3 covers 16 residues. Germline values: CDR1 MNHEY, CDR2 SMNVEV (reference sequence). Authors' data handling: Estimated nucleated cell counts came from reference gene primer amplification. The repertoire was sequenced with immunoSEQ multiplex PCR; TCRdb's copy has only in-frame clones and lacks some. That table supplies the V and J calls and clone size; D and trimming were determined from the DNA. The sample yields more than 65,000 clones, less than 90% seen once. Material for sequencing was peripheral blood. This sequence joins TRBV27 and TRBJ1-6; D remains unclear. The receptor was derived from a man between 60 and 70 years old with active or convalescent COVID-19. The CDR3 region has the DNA TGTGCCAGCAGCATACTTCCGACGGGGTATAATTCACCCCTCCACTTT. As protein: CASSILPTGYNSPLHF.